This TCR beta chain was profiled in a study of OX40 agonist ivuxolimab in advanced cancers. Study-wide results and caveats: Both CD4+ and CD8+ T cell populations in blood had undergone clonal expansion by week 6 at 0.1 to 3.0 mg/kg.

Trimming took off 3 bases at V and 2 bases at J, with 19 bases between the two ends. CDR3 length equals 17 residues. Germline V gene data show CDR1 as SGHRS and CDR2 as YFSETQ. Data came from immunoSEQ multiplex PCR; TCRdb stores just in-frame clones and leaves some out. The sample shows about 52,000 clones, around 94% of them seen only once. Details on this clone: Its antigen is undetermined.

V and J are TRBV5-1 and TRBJ2-3; tentatively, D is TRBD2 (5 bases). The sequencing here drew on CD4+ or CD8+ T cells sorted from blood, taken in a trial of the OX40 agonist ivuxolimab. The receptor was isolated from an adult with an advanced solid tumor such as melanoma, head and neck, liver or kidney cancer. CDR3 sequence (DNA): TGCGCCAGCAGCTCCCGTCTTAAAAAGCGGAACACAGATACGCAGTATTTT. This sequence encodes CASSSRLKKRNTDTQYF.